This is a list of T cell receptor beta chains from one sample in a study of somatic mutations in cytotoxic T cells in rheumatoid arthritis. Clones were read by immunoSEQ multiplex PCR, and TCRdb kept only the in-frame ones, dropping some. The table shows around 19,000 clones, with approximately 71% occurring only once. The specimen sequenced was CD8+ T cells sorted from blood. The receptors were gathered from an adult with rheumatoid arthritis. CDR3s include the opening cysteine and the closing phenylalanine or tryptophan. A D gene is named only where the DNA matches it firmly. Rows give clone size only sometimes, using once, few, many, or a class for an expanded clone.

14	NA	TRBD1	TRBV2	TRBJ2-7	CASSSGTGIYEQYF	TGTGCCAGCAGTTCCGGGACAGGGATCTACGAGCAGTACTTC
13	NA	NA	TRBV2	TRBJ1-1	CASSGTFYSEAFF	TGTGCCAGCAGCGGGACATTTTACTCTGAAGCTTTCTTT
14	once	NA	TRBV7-9	TRBJ1-2	CASSLDPSLYGYTF	TGTGCCAGCAGCTTAGATCCGTCACTCTATGGCTACACCTTC
11	NA	NA	TRBV7-2	TRBJ2-2	CASSPAGELFF	TGTGCCAGCAGCCCCGCCGGGGAGCTGTTTTTT
16	NA	TRBD1	TRBV4-3	TRBJ1-4	CASSHYRGTGEEKLFF	TGCGCCAGCAGCCATTATCGGGGGACAGGGGAAGAAAAACTGTTTTTT
14	few	NA	TRBV4-1	TRBJ1-6	CAAGWGALDSPLHF	TGCGCCGCCGGGTGGGGGGCCTTGGATTCACCCCTCCACTTT
13	few	NA	TRBV7-6	TRBJ1-1	CASSATDGTEAFF	TGTGCCAGCAGCGCGACAGATGGAACTGAAGCTTTCTTT
14	medium-sized	TRBD1	TRBV5-6	TRBJ1-2	CASSATGEDYGYTF	TGTGCCAGCAGCGCCACAGGGGAGGACTATGGCTACACCTTC
15	NA	NA	TRBV29-1	TRBJ2-1	CSVVNMQAILDEQFF	TGCAGCGTTGTAAATATGCAGGCAATTTTGGATGAGCAGTTCTTC
12	few	NA	TRBV2	TRBJ1-1	CASSEAPYEAFF	TGTGCCAGCAGTGAAGCCCCGTACGAAGCTTTCTTT
17	NA	NA	TRBV4-1	TRBJ1-3	CASSQVQGASSGNTIYF	TGCGCCAGCAGCCAAGTACAAGGGGCCTCCTCTGGAAACACCATATATTTT
17	few	TRBD1	TRBV4-1	TRBJ1-1	CASSQSGDREHLTEAFF	TGCGCCAGCAGCCAAAGTGGGGACAGGGAGCATCTCACTGAAGCTTTCTTT
15	NA	NA	TRBV10-3	TRBJ2-1	CAISESGGKGDEQFF	TGTGCCATCAGTGAGTCAGGGGGGAAGGGGGATGAGCAGTTCTTC
13	NA	NA	TRBV2	TRBJ2-5	CASSIIEEETQYF	TGTGCCAGCAGTATTATAGAGGAAGAGACCCAGTACTTC
15	NA	NA	TRBV7-9	TRBJ2-7	CASSLVEQVSYEQYF	TGTGCCAGCAGCTTAGTGGAACAGGTCTCCTACGAGCAGTACTTC
14	few	NA	TRBV2	TRBJ2-3	CASAAAASTDTQYF	TGTGCCAGCGCGGCGGCAGCCAGCACAGATACGCAGTATTTT
15	NA	NA	TRBV9	TRBJ2-7	CASSVGGDGFYEQYF	TGTGCCAGCAGCGTAGGAGGAGACGGTTTCTACGAGCAGTACTTC
16	NA	NA	TRBV11-3	TRBJ2-1	CASSKQGSGSYNEQFF	TGTGCCAGCAGCAAGCAGGGCTCAGGCTCCTACAATGAGCAGTTCTTC
14	NA	TRBD1	TRBV7-9	TRBJ1-5	CASSLTGVNQPQHF	TGTGCCAGCAGCCTGACAGGGGTCAATCAGCCCCAGCATTTT
14	NA	NA	TRBV13	TRBJ1-2	CASSSTTGYYGYTF	TGTGCCAGCAGCTCCACGACAGGATACTATGGCTACACCTTC
13	NA	TRBD2	TRBV7-3	TRBJ2-1	CASSGGGYNEQFF	TGTGCCAGCAGCGGGGGGGGGTACAATGAGCAGTTCTTC
14	few	NA	TRBV28	TRBJ2-3	CATLDSLLTDTQYF	TGTGCCACTCTCGACAGTCTCCTCACAGATACGCAGTATTTT
12	NA	NA	TRBV4-1	TRBJ2-7	CASSQGPDRRYF	TGCGCCAGCAGCCAGGGACCTGACCGACGGTACTTC
15	NA	NA	TRBV6-5	TRBJ1-1	CASTSGGDGGVEAFF	TGTGCCAGCACCAGCGGGGGGGACGGAGGGGTTGAAGCTTTCTTT
16	NA	TRBD2	TRBV5-6	TRBJ2-5	CASSFGPGLVGETQYF	TGTGCCAGCAGCTTTGGTCCCGGACTAGTCGGGGAGACCCAGTACTTC
17	NA	NA	TRBV6-1	TRBJ1-1	CASSAALGRTMNTEAFF	TGTGCCAGCAGTGCCGCTTTGGGTCGGACGATGAACACTGAAGCTTTCTTT
17	NA	TRBD1	TRBV14	TRBJ1-6	CASSRGQGEAYNSPLHF	TGTGCCAGCAGCCGGGGACAGGGGGAAGCCTATAATTCACCCCTCCACTTT
13	NA	NA	TRBV2	TRBJ2-7	CASSEVRTYEQYF	TGTGCCAGCAGTGAGGTGAGGACCTACGAGCAGTACTTC
17	NA	NA	TRBV5-6	TRBJ2-4	CASSLDSMGAEQDIQYF	TGTGCCAGCAGCTTGGATTCCATGGGGGCTGAGCAGGACATTCAGTACTTC
15	NA	NA	TRBV12-5	TRBJ2-2	CASGLPHDRDGELFF	TGTGCTAGTGGTTTGCCCCACGACAGAGACGGGGAGCTGTTTTTT
17	NA	NA	TRBV5-7	TRBJ2-5	CASSHEPLRGYQETQYF	TGTGCCAGCAGCCATGAACCTCTACGGGGGTACCAAGAGACCCAGTACTTC
14	NA	NA	TRBV6-1	TRBJ2-7	CASSEGAISYEQYF	TGTGCCAGCAGTGAAGGGGCCATCTCCTACGAGCAGTACTTC
16	NA	NA	TRBV29-1	TRBJ1-2	CSVPAKRSGGVGGYTF	TGCAGCGTCCCGGCTAAGCGTTCTGGGGGCGTGGGGGGCTACACCTTC
14	NA	TRBD1	TRBV6-5	TRBJ1-1	CASSYSDRATEAFF	TGTGCCAGCAGTTACTCTGACAGGGCCACTGAAGCTTTCTTT
18	NA	NA	TRBV5-1	TRBJ2-5	CASSMADRGGGDQETQYF	TGCGCCAGCAGCATGGCTGACAGGGGTGGGGGGGACCAAGAGACCCAGTACTTC
13	NA	NA	TRBV6-5	TRBJ1-1	CASSPQSDTEAFF	TGTGCCAGCAGTCCCCAGTCGGACACTGAAGCTTTCTTT
12	NA	NA	TRBV7-9	TRBJ2-2	CASSLTTGELFF	TGTGCCAGCAGCTTAACCACCGGGGAGCTGTTTTTT
13	NA	NA	TRBV4-1	TRBJ2-1	CASSQENYNEQFF	TGCGCCAGCAGCCAAGAAAACTACAATGAGCAGTTCTTC
12	NA	NA	TRBV13	TRBJ2-5	CASSLGLGDQYF	TGTGCCAGCAGCTTAGGTTTGGGAGACCAGTACTTC
16	few	NA	TRBV5-1	TRBJ2-5	CASSLDHPSDQETQYF	TGCGCCAGCAGCTTGGACCACCCTAGCGACCAAGAGACCCAGTACTTC
15	NA	NA	TRBV13	TRBJ1-3	CASSQTRGHGNTIYF	TGTGCCAGCAGTCAGACCCGGGGACACGGAAACACCATATATTTT
16	NA	TRBD2	TRBV7-6	TRBJ2-1	CASSSTSGGPYNEQFF	TGTGCCAGCAGTTCGACTAGCGGGGGCCCCTACAATGAGCAGTTCTTC
14	NA	TRBD2	TRBV4-2	TRBJ2-1	CASSPSTSGNEQFF	TGTGCCAGCAGCCCGTCGACTAGCGGCAATGAGCAGTTCTTC
14	few	NA	TRBV5-4	TRBJ1-6	CASSLGRFNSPLHF	TGTGCCAGCAGCTTGGGGAGGTTCAATTCACCCCTCCACTTT
15	NA	TRBD2	TRBV9	TRBJ2-2	CASSVVASGTGELFF	TGTGCCAGCAGCGTAGTCGCTAGCGGCACCGGGGAGCTGTTTTTT
14	NA	NA	TRBV14	TRBJ1-2	CASSLGGEPYGYTF	TGTGCCAGCAGCCTAGGGGGGGAACCCTATGGCTACACCTTC
14	NA	TRBD1	TRBV30	TRBJ1-4	CAWSPTGRGEKLFF	TGTGCCTGGAGTCCGACAGGGCGGGGGGAAAAACTGTTTTTT
17	NA	NA	TRBV4-3	TRBJ2-7	CASSQDRRGLSSYEQYF	TGCGCCAGCAGCCAAGACCGCAGGGGATTAAGCTCCTACGAGCAGTACTTC
13	NA	NA	TRBV6-4	TRBJ1-1	CASSETGQTEAFF	TGTGCCAGCAGTGAAACAGGGCAGACTGAAGCTTTCTTT
13	NA	TRBD1	TRBV5-1	TRBJ2-7	CASSGDSAYEQYF	TGCGCCAGCAGCGGGGACAGCGCCTACGAGCAGTACTTC
15	large	TRBD1	TRBV6-5	TRBJ1-2	CASSYQQGVNYGYTF	TGTGCCAGCAGTTACCAACAGGGGGTCAACTATGGCTACACCTTC
18	NA	NA	TRBV6-1	TRBJ2-7	CASSEEAHEGGWAYEQYF	TGTGCCAGCAGTGAAGAAGCCCACGAGGGGGGTTGGGCCTACGAGCAGTACTTC
14	NA	NA	TRBV7-2	TRBJ2-7	CASSLGGVGYEQYF	TGTGCCAGCAGCTTAGGAGGTGTCGGCTACGAGCAGTACTTC
16	few	NA	TRBV4-1	TRBJ1-2	CASSQEGPRLRSGYTF	TGCGCCAGCAGCCAAGAAGGTCCCCGTCTAAGGTCTGGCTACACCTTC
15	NA	TRBD2	TRBV9	TRBJ2-2	CASSVGLASGGELFF	TGTGCCAGCAGCGTAGGACTAGCCAGTGGCGGGGAGCTGTTTTTT